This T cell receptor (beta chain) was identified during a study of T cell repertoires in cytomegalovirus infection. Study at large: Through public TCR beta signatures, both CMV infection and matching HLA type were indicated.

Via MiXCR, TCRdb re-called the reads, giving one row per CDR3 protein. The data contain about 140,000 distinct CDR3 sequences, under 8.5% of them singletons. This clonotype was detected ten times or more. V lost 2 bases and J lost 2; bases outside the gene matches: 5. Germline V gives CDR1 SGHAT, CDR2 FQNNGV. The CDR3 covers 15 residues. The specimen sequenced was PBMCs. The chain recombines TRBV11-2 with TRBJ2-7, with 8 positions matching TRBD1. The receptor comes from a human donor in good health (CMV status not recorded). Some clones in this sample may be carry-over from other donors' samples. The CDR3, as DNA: TGTGCCAGCAGCTTAAGGGGGACAGGAGCCTACGAGCAGTACTTC. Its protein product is CASSLRGTGAYEQYF. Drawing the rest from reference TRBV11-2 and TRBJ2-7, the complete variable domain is EAGVAQSPRYKIIEKRQSVAFWCNPISGHATLYWYQQILGQGPKLLIQFQNNGVVDDSQLPKDRFSAERLKGVDSTLKIQPAKLEDSAVYLCASSLRGTGAYEQYFGPGTRLTVT.